This section outlines one T cell receptor (beta chain) sequence together with its context. The V gene lost 6 bases and the J gene lost 3 bases, with 12 bases spanning the gap. Germline lookup yields CDR1 MDHEN and CDR2 SYDVKM. The CDR3 has 14 residues. Generated by immunoSEQ multiplex PCR, the TCRdb table keeps only in-frame clones and is missing some. In the table there are tens of thousands of clones, more than 80% of which are singletons. Baseline, cycle 4 day 1, and cycle 7 day 1 were the blood sampling points. The sample comes from a study of OX40 agonist ivuxolimab in advanced cancers. Overall study context: The study enrolled dose-escalation patients with hepatocellular carcinoma, melanoma, renal cell or head and neck cancer.

Source: CD4+ or CD8+ T cells sorted from blood, taken in a trial of the OX40 agonist ivuxolimab. The sequence was obtained from an adult with an advanced solid tumor such as melanoma, head and neck, liver or kidney cancer. V usage is TRBV28 and J usage is TRBJ1-3; D not certain. The CDR3 DNA sequence: TGTGCCAGCAGCCCTACCCCGCGTGGAAACACCATATATTTT. Protein sequence: CASSPTPRGNTIYF.